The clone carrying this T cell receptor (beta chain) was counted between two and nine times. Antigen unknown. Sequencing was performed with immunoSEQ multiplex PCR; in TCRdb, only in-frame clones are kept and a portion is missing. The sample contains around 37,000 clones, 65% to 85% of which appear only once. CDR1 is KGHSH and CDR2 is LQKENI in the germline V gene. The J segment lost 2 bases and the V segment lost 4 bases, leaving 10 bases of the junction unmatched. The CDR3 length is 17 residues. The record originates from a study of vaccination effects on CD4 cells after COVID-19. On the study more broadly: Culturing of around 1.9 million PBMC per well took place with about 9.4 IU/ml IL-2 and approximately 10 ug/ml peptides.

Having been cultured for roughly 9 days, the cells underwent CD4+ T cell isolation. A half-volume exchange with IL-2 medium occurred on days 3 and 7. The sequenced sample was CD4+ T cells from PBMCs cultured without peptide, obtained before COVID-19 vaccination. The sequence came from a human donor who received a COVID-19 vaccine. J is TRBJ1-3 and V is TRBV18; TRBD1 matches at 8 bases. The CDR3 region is CASSLGGQGSPGNTIYF. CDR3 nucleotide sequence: TGTGCCAGCTCACTAGGAGGACAGGGTTCTCCTGGAAACACCATATATTTT. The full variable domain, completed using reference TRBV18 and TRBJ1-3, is NAGVMQNPRHLVRRRGQEARLRCSPMKGHSHVYWYRQLPEEGLKFMVYLQKENIIDESGMPKERFSAEFPKEGPSILRIQQVVRGDSAAYFCASSLGGQGSPGNTIYFGEGSWLTVV.